These T cell receptor beta chains were read from a single sample in a study of CD8+ T cells in alopecia areata. Here immunoSEQ multiplex PCR was the method, and the copy in TCRdb shows in-frame clones only, minus some. This sample yields 90,000 to 120,000 clones, of which under 60% are seen a single time; 20% to 25% belongs to the top ten. Specimen: NKG2D-low CD8+ T cells sorted from blood. All receptors derive from a human donor with alopecia areata. CDR3s include the opening cysteine and the closing phenylalanine or tryptophan. The order of the fields is V gene, J gene, D gene, clone size, CDR3 protein, CDR3 DNA. A D gene is named only where the DNA matches it firmly. Clone size is not always given. Where it is, it says once, few, many or a class for expanded clones.

TRBV7-3,TRBJ2-6,TRBD1,.,CASSPDRGLRAGANVLTF,TGTGCCAGCAGCCCCGACAGGGGGCTAAGGGCTGGGGCCAACGTCCTGACTTTC
TRBV5-4,TRBJ2-7,.,medium-sized,CASSLFRQTPPREQYF,TGTGCCAGCAGCTTGTTTAGGCAAACCCCGCCTCGGGAGCAGTACTTC
TRBV7-8,TRBJ2-3,TRBD2,.,CASTSGTSADTQYF,TGTGCCAGCACCTCCGGGACTAGTGCAGATACGCAGTATTTT
TRBV2,TRBJ1-1,.,once,CALILNTEAFF,TGTGCCCTAATTCTCAACACTGAAGCTTTCTTT
TRBV2,TRBJ2-1,.,few,CASTVSKSYNEQFF,TGTGCCAGCACTGTCTCCAAGTCCTACAATGAGCAGTTCTTC
TRBV27,TRBJ1-4,.,.,CASSLNGNEKLFF,TGTGCCAGCAGTTTAAACGGGAATGAAAAACTGTTTTTT
TRBV13,TRBJ1-3,.,.,CASSPLLNPDSGNTIYF,TGTGCCAGCAGCCCCCTGCTAAATCCGGACTCTGGAAACACCATATATTTT
TRBV9,TRBJ2-2,TRBD1,.,CASSVVGTGSTGELFF,TGTGCCAGCAGCGTAGTTGGGACAGGATCTACCGGGGAGCTGTTTTTT
TRBV25-1,TRBJ2-1,.,once,CASSVDYPIVEQFF,TGTGCCAGCAGTGTCGACTATCCCATCGTTGAGCAGTTCTTC
TRBV13,TRBJ2-3,.,.,CASSTGRGKQYF,TGTGCCAGCAGCACAGGACGGGGGAAGCAGTATTTT
TRBV28,TRBJ2-2,.,.,CASSLPGGRELFF,TGTGCCAGCAGTCTCCCCGGGGGGCGGGAGCTGTTTTTT
TRBV29-1,TRBJ1-2,.,.,CSVEAQQGDYGYTF,TGCAGCGTTGAAGCCCAGCAGGGAGACTATGGCTACACCTTC
TRBV29-1,TRBJ2-7,TRBD2,.,CSVGLAGVYEQYF,TGCAGCGTTGGACTAGCGGGAGTGTACGAGCAGTACTTC
TRBV2,TRBJ1-1,.,.,CASITGLEAFF,TGTGCCAGCATAACAGGGCTTGAAGCTTTCTTT
TRBV29-1,TRBJ2-1,.,.,CSVSGNEQFF,TGCAGCGTATCAGGCAATGAGCAGTTCTTC
TRBV20-1,TRBJ1-1,.,.,CSAERTDEAFF,TGCAGTGCGGAGAGGACAGATGAAGCTTTCTTT
TRBV13,TRBJ1-1,.,.,CASSSTMNTEAFF,TGTGCCAGCAGCTCGACCATGAACACTGAAGCTTTCTTT
TRBV5-4,TRBJ2-7,.,.,CASSLWGDSYEQYF,TGTGCCAGCAGCTTGTGGGGGGACAGCTACGAGCAGTACTTC
TRBV6-5,TRBJ2-2,.,few,CASSWGRITGELFF,TGTGCCAGCAGTTGGGGGCGCATCACCGGGGAGCTGTTTTTT
TRBV9,TRBJ1-1,.,.,CASSSQGLVTEAFF,TGTGCCAGCAGCTCACAGGGCCTGGTCACTGAAGCTTTCTTT
TRBV5-1,TRBJ2-7,TRBD1,few,CASSFPDRAGEQYF,TGCGCCAGCAGCTTTCCGGACAGGGCGGGCGAGCAGTACTTC
TRBV2,TRBJ1-1,.,.,CASTTNTEAFF,TGTGCCAGCACCACTAACACTGAAGCTTTCTTT
TRBV19,TRBJ2-7,.,few,CASSISPESYEQYF,TGTGCCAGTAGCATTAGTCCGGAATCCTACGAGCAGTACTTC
TRBV27,TRBJ2-2,.,.,CASSLFQGTNTGELFF,TGTGCCAGCAGTTTATTTCAGGGGACGAACACCGGGGAGCTGTTTTTT
TRBV27,TRBJ2-1,.,.,CASSRASGTYKPYNEQFF,TGTGCCAGCAGTAGGGCCTCCGGGACTTATAAACCCTACAATGAGCAGTTCTTC
TRBV7-9,TRBJ2-7,TRBD2,medium-sized,CASSSWTSGRDEQYF,TGTGCCAGCAGCTCCTGGACTAGCGGGAGGGACGAGCAGTACTTC
TRBV28,TRBJ2-6,.,.,CASSSGGISGANVLTF,TGTGCCAGCAGTTCCGGCGGCATCTCTGGGGCCAACGTCCTGACTTTC
TRBV4-1,TRBJ2-2,.,few,CASSLGSSFSGELFF,TGCGCCAGCAGCCTCGGGTCTAGCTTCTCCGGGGAGCTGTTTTTT
TRBV4-1,TRBJ1-1,.,.,CASSPTANTEAFF,TGCGCCAGCAGCCCGACAGCGAACACTGAAGCTTTCTTT
TRBV30,TRBJ2-7,.,.,CALYPDGWTPYEQYF,TGTGCGTTATATCCGGACGGTTGGACTCCCTACGAGCAGTACTTC
TRBV11-1,TRBJ2-7,.,.,CASSAGYEQYF,TGTGCCAGCAGCGCAGGCTACGAGCAGTACTTC
TRBV10-1,TRBJ1-1,.,.,CASTSGMDTEAFF,TGCGCCAGCACCTCGGGGATGGACACTGAAGCTTTCTTT
TRBV7-8,TRBJ2-7,TRBD1,.,CASSLGAGQGYEQYF,TGTGCCAGCAGCTTAGGCGCGGGACAGGGTTACGAGCAGTACTTC
TRBV7-9,TRBJ2-5,.,few,CASSLGAGTQETQYF,TGTGCCAGCAGCTTGGGGGCCGGAACTCAAGAGACCCAGTACTTC
TRBV11-3,TRBJ1-1,.,.,CASSNGGVAEAFF,TGTGCCAGCAGCAACGGGGGTGTCGCTGAAGCTTTCTTT
TRBV15,TRBJ2-1,.,.,CATSRDRSDEQFF,TGTGCCACCAGCAGAGACCGGTCCGATGAGCAGTTCTTC
TRBV19,TRBJ1-1,.,.,CASSYPSRGNTEAFF,TGTGCCAGTAGTTATCCCTCCAGGGGAAACACTGAAGCTTTCTTT
TRBV27,TRBJ1-5,.,few,CASSPVNQPQHF,TGTGCCAGCAGTCCCGTGAATCAGCCCCAGCATTTT
TRBV9,TRBJ2-1,.,few,CASSVDIAYNEQFF,TGTGCCAGCAGCGTAGATATCGCCTACAATGAGCAGTTCTTC
TRBV27,TRBJ1-2,.,.,CASIQLLGQGNYGYTF,TGTGCCAGCATCCAACTTCTCGGGCAGGGAAACTATGGCTACACCTTC
TRBV29-1,TRBJ2-7,.,few,CSVFGGGFYEQYF,TGCAGCGTATTTGGGGGTGGTTTCTACGAGCAGTACTTC
TRBV6-6,TRBJ1-4,.,.,CATRTVSEKLFF,TGTGCCACCAGAACAGTGAGTGAAAAACTGTTTTTT